Below, 10 T cell receptor beta chains from the same sample are listed, as sequenced in a study of brain T cells in children with intractable seizures. The time point here: blood from clinic visit 5 months post-surgery; TSC patient then seizure free. Here immunoSEQ multiplex PCR was the method, and the copy in TCRdb shows in-frame clones only, minus some. The sample contains about 350,000 clones, 93% of which appear only once. The sequences come from peripheral blood, collected approximately 5 months after surgery. These receptors originate from a boy in the first two years of life with tuberous sclerosis and intractable seizures.

The chain links TRBV18 to TRBJ1-1, with D perhaps matching TRBD1 (5 bases). The CDR3 extends over 16 amino acids. CDR1 KGHSH and CDR2 LQKENI come from the germline V gene. Trimming took 3 bases from V and 5 from J, leaving 19 bases between them. As DNA, the CDR3 is TGTGCCAGCTCACCCGCTGTGCTGGGTGGGGGAACTGAAGCTTTCTTT. It is translated as CASSPAVLGGGTEAFF.

The count of this clone is one. The chain is built from TRBV3-1 (or the pseudogene TRBV3-2) and TRBJ2-7; 9 bases align to TRBD2. This CDR3 is built from 15 residues. Germline V gives CDR1 LGHDT, CDR2 YNNKEL (reference sequence). V gave up 3 bases and J gave up 4 bases; unmatched junction bases: 7. The CDR3 bases are TGTGCCAGCAGCCATAGTAGCGGGGGACCATACGAGCAGTACTTC. Amino acid sequence: CASSHSSGGPYEQYF.

The chain is built from TRBV15 and TRBJ2-1, with unresolved D. CDR1 is LNHNV and CDR2 is YYDKDF in the germline V gene (reference sequence). CDR3 size: 13 residues. V dropped 3 bases and J dropped 6 bases, with 9 bases sitting between them. DNA for the CDR3: TGTGCCACCAGCAGCCACTCTAGCAATGAGCAGTTCTTC. This translates into CATSSHSSNEQFF.

This chain links TRBV5-1 with TRBJ2-7; D unclear. This CDR3 has 14 residues. V lost 0 bases and J lost 0, with 7 bases in between. CDR1 SGHRS and CDR2 YFSETQ come from the germline V gene. The CDR3, as DNA: TGCGCCAGCAGCTTGGAAGGCAGCTCCTACGAGCAGTACTTC. Amino acids: CASSLEGSSYEQYF.

The chain carries TRBV28 and TRBJ1-3; D unclear. V was trimmed by 8 bases and J by 0 bases, leaving 11 bases between them. The CDR3 runs 14 residues. Germline lookup yields CDR1 MDHEN and CDR2 SYDVKM. CDR3 amino acids: CASGEASSGNTIYF. Here the CDR3 DNA reads TGTGCCAGCGGAGAAGCAAGCTCTGGAAACACCATATATTTT. The full variable domain, with the rest looked up from reference TRBV28 and TRBJ1-3, is DVKVTQSSRYLVKRTGEKVFLECVQDMDHENMFWYRQDPGLGLRLIYFSYDVKMKEKGDIPEGYSVSREKKERFSLILESASTNQTSMYLCASGEASSGNTIYFGEGSWLTVV.

This chain uses TRBV2 with TRBJ2-3; 11 bases are a match to TRBD2. The CDR3 length is 15 residues. Germline V CDR1 and CDR2: SNHLY, FYNNEI. J was trimmed by 7 bases and V by 6 bases; bases with no gene match: 9. The CDR3 sequence: CASSFTSGSVNTQYF. CDR3 in DNA: TGTGCCAGCAGCTTTACTAGCGGGAGTGTAAATACGCAGTATTTT.

This rearrangement joins TRBV28 to TRBJ2-1; 11 bases are a match to TRBD2. CDR1 and CDR2 (germline): MDHEN, SYDVKM. This CDR3 is built from 18 residues. V was clipped by 6 bases and J by 8 bases; unmatched bases: 18. CDR3 nucleotide sequence: TGTGCCAGCAGACCGGGACTAGCGGTGAGGATGGGTAGGGATGAGCAGTTCTTC. Amino acids: CASRPGLAVRMGRDEQFF.

This clone was recorded once. V gene TRBV12-3 or TRBV12-4 combines with J gene TRBJ1-2, with TRBD1 matching over 8 bases. This CDR3 contains 13 residues. J lost 7 bases, V lost 2 bases, and 3 bases had no gene match. As DNA, the CDR3 is TGTGCCAGCAGTTTACAGGGGGCTTTTGGCTACACCTTC. Its translation is CASSLQGAFGYTF.

In the case of this clone: Other DNA sequences in the same sample also yield this CDR3. CDR3 amino acids: CASSLGNQPQHF. DNA for the CDR3: TGTGCCAGCAGCTTAGGGAATCAGCCCCAGCATTTT. The rearrangement links TRBV7-9 to TRBJ1-5; no definite D call. This CDR3 has 12 residues. Trimming stripped 1 base from V and 4 bases from J, with 2 bases between. The germline V gene has CDR1 SEHNR and CDR2 FQNEAQ (reference sequence).

V is TRBV5-6 and J is TRBJ1-2; D ambiguous. Germline V CDR1 and CDR2: SGHDT, YYEEEE. This CDR3 has 15 amino acids. Trimming took off 5 bases at V and 6 bases at J, with 20 bases between the two ends. The CDR3 nucleotides read TGTGCCAGCAGGAGCTTGTGGATCCTACGCCATGGCTACACCTTC. Amino acid sequence: CASRSLWILRHGYTF.